A single sample is the source of the 13 T cell receptor beta chains below, sequenced in a study of shared clonotypes between healthy human individuals. The naive CD8 subset, CD45RO-negative cells positively selected for CCR7, excluded terminally differentiated effector memory CD45RA+ cells. Profiling relied on immunoSEQ multiplex PCR, and the TCRdb table lists in-frame clones only, not all of them. This sample yields around 640,000 clones, of which approximately 96% are seen a single time; more than 0.085% belongs to the top ten. The sample taken for sequencing was naive CD8+ T cells sorted from blood. Every receptor here comes from a woman under 40 in good health.

This chain connects TRBV28 to TRBJ2-5; 13 nucleotides align to TRBD2. This CDR3 is built from 23 residues. Germline values: CDR1 MDHEN, CDR2 SYDVKM. The V segment lost 3 bases and the J segment 0 bases; nucleotides outside the gene matches: 22. Written as DNA, the CDR3 is TGTGCCAGCAGTTTCCAGGGTACCGGACTAGCGGGAGAAATGAGTTATCACCAAGAGACCCAGTACTTC. Its translation is CASSFQGTGLAGEMSYHQETQYF.

The rearrangement uses TRBV11-2 and TRBJ2-7, with a weak D call TRBD1 (5 bases). V lost 2 bases and J 3 bases, leaving 17 bases between the germline ends. Germline CDR1 and CDR2: SGHAT and FQNNGV. The CDR3 sequence is 16 residues long. The CDR3 DNA follows: TGTGCCAGCAGCTTAAGGGGCTCCTCCCCCTACTACGAGCAGTACTTC. It yields the protein CASSLRGSSPYYEQYF. The full variable domain, completed using reference TRBV11-2 and TRBJ2-7, is EAGVAQSPRYKIIEKRQSVAFWCNPISGHATLYWYQQILGQGPKLLIQFQNNGVVDDSQLPKDRFSAERLKGVDSTLKIQPAKLEDSAVYLCASSLRGSSPYYEQYFGPGTRLTVT.

This clone was detected only once. This sequence joins TRBV9 and TRBJ2-1; D perhaps matches TRBD2 (5 bases). V shed 0 bases and J shed 10 bases, with 17 bases lying between them. The CDR3 length is 15 residues. Per the germline V gene, CDR1 is SGDLS and CDR2 is YYNGEE. The CDR3 DNA sequence: TGTGCCAGCAGCGTAGAGGGAGTGAGCGCACAGGAGCAGTTCTTC. Its translation: CASSVEGVSAQEQFF. Variable domain in full (rest from reference TRBV9 and TRBJ2-1): DSGVTQTPKHLITATGQRVTLRCSPRSGDLSVYWYQQSLDQGLQFLIQYYNGEERAKGNILERFSAQQFPDLHSELNLSSLELGDSALYFCASSVEGVSAQEQFFGPGTRLTVL.

The chain couples TRBV7-9 to TRBJ2-4; D is unresolved. The CDR3 has 17 residues. Per the germline V gene, CDR1 is SEHNR and CDR2 is FQNEAQ (reference sequence). The ends were cut back, 1 base at V and 0 bases at J, with 13 bases in the middle. The chain's CDR3 is CASSLGDGLGAKNIQYF. The CDR3 DNA reads as TGTGCCAGCAGCTTAGGAGACGGTTTAGGAGCCAAAAACATTCAGTACTTC.

J is TRBJ1-4 and V is TRBV5-6; no clear D. Germline V gene sequence: CDR1 SGHDT, CDR2 YYEEEE. Trimming left V 2 bases short and J 3 bases short, with 8 bases between. The CDR3 is made up of 14 amino acids. This CDR3 is CASSLRSANEKLFF. In DNA form, the CDR3 reads TGTGCCAGCAGCTTAAGAAGTGCTAATGAAAAACTGTTTTTT.

J is TRBJ2-1 and V is TRBV4-1, with D maybe TRBD2 (5 bases). Germline CDR1 MGHRA, CDR2 YSYEKL. There are 16 residues in the CDR3. V was pared by 0 bases and J by 0 bases, with 9 bases between. This CDR3 is CASSQDRGSSYNEQFF. CDR3 nucleotides: TGCGCCAGCAGCCAAGATCGGGGAAGCTCCTACAATGAGCAGTTCTTC.

This clone has only one observation. The genes are TRBV28 and TRBJ2-7; 9 nucleotides align to TRBD2. The CDR3 has 18 amino acids. Germline V gene sequence: CDR1 MDHEN, CDR2 SYDVKM. V was clipped by 4 bases and J by 1 base; unmatched bases: 14. In DNA, the CDR3 is TGTGCCAGCAGTTATGGGACTAGCCCAGATATCCCATCCTACGAGCAGTACTTC. Translation: CASSYGTSPDIPSYEQYF. The complete variable domain, with remaining parts taken from reference TRBV28 and TRBJ2-7, reads DVKVTQSSRYLVKRTGEKVFLECVQDMDHENMFWYRQDPGLGLRLIYFSYDVKMKEKGDIPEGYSVSREKKERFSLILESASTNQTSMYLCASSYGTSPDIPSYEQYFGPGTRLTVT.

DNA for the CDR3: TGTGCCAGCAACGAGTTCGCGGGCGGGTCTGAAGCTTTCTTT. Protein sequence: CASNEFAGGSEAFF. The chain uses TRBV5-6 and TRBJ1-1; D unresolved. V lost 6 bases to trimming and J lost 6 bases, with 18 bases between them. There are 14 residues in the CDR3. Germline lookup yields CDR1 SGHDT and CDR2 YYEEEE.

This clone was recorded only once. V and J are TRBV19 and TRBJ2-3, with 7 bases lining up with TRBD1. With V trimmed by 1 base and J by 1 base, 2 bases remained unmatched. There are 15 residues in the CDR3. Germline values: CDR1 LNHDA, CDR2 SQIVND (reference sequence). The CDR3 loop is CASSIAGTGTDTQYF. In DNA, the CDR3 is TGTGCCAGTAGTATAGCTGGGACAGGCACAGATACGCAGTATTTT.

The chain joins TRBV5-6 to TRBJ2-7; D gene ambiguous. This CDR3 is built from 16 residues. CDR1 SGHDT and CDR2 YYEEEE come from the germline V gene. V was pared by 1 base and J by 4 bases, with 18 bases between. This chain's CDR3 is CASSLWAGTRLYEQYF. CDR3 bases: TGTGCCAGCAGCTTGTGGGCTGGAACCAGATTGTACGAGCAGTACTTC. The variable domain in full, with the rest retrieved from reference TRBV5-6 and TRBJ2-7, is DAGVTQSPTHLIKTRGQQVTLRCSPKSGHDTVSWYQQALGQGPQFIFQYYEEEERQRGNFPDRFSGHQFPNYSSELNVNALLLGDSALYLCASSLWAGTRLYEQYFGPGTRLTVT.

J is TRBJ2-7 and V is TRBV5-4; 9 nucleotides agree with TRBD1. The V gene's germline CDR1 is SGHNT and CDR2 YYREEE (reference sequence). The CDR3 has 13 residues. The V and J ends lost 1 base and 5 bases, in that order; junction bases with no gene match: 1. The DNA for the CDR3 is TGTGCCAGCAGCTTGAGGACAGGGGACGAGCAGTACTTC. Translation: CASSLRTGDEQYF.

This rearrangement joins TRBV28 to TRBJ2-6, with 8 bases identical to TRBD1. In germline, CDR1 is MDHEN, CDR2 SYDVKM. The V gene end was trimmed by 4 bases and the J gene end by 0 bases; junction bases not matched to a gene: 17. This CDR3 region has 21 residues. The CDR3 reads CASSSYPHLQGGNSGANVLTF. As DNA, the CDR3 is TGTGCCAGCAGTTCGTACCCGCATCTACAGGGGGGCAACTCTGGGGCCAACGTCCTGACTTTC.

The V gene is TRBV27, the J gene TRBJ2-1; D call uncertain. The CDR3 is 14 amino acids. Per the germline V gene, CDR1 is MNHEY and CDR2 is SMNVEV (reference sequence). V was clipped by 5 bases and J by 4 bases, with 12 bases between them. The CDR3 spells CASSPYGTYNEQFF. CDR3 in DNA: TGTGCCAGCAGTCCCTACGGAACATACAATGAGCAGTTCTTC.